This T cell receptor beta chain was profiled in a study of tumor-infiltrating lymphocytes in primary liver carcinoma. Study background: Patients included men and women of 30 to 69 years. There were tumors of stage T1-T3 N0M0, each 4.2 to 10 cm across. Notes on the study in general: Pairs comparing tumor with adjacent tissue or blood overlapped less than pairs drawn from tumor regions.

The CDR3 contains 15 residues. The V segment lost 6 bases and the J segment 0 bases; nucleotides outside the gene matches: 8. The germline V gene has CDR1 SQVTM and CDR2 ANQGSEA. This clonotype came up many times. What it recognizes is unknown. The template, about 540 ng total RNA, yielded TCR beta cDNA made with a constant-region primer. For TCR beta, libraries were produced by three nested multiplex PCR rounds using slightly modified ARM-PCR. TRBV1-TRBV30 forward and Cbeta reverse primers drove the first two approximately 10-cycle rounds. Each CDR3 protein is one row after TCRdb ran MiXCR on the multiplex PCR reads. The repertoire holds roughly 100,000 distinct CDR3 sequences, with around three quarters as singletons. Investigators took RNA and DNA out together from roughly 21-30 mg of unsorted bulk tissue.

The sequence derives from a woman in her sixties or seventies with primary liver carcinoma and hepatitis B virus infection. Source material: liver tumor tissue from sampling region 5. Subset specified: tumor region T5, tumor centre. The gene calls are TRBV29-1 and TRBJ1-3, with 7 bases lining up with TRBD1. The CDR3 reads CSVQPRQGSGNTIYF. The CDR3 DNA follows: TGCAGCGTCCAACCCCGACAGGGCTCTGGAAACACCATATATTTT.